Following are 5 T cell receptor beta chains from one sample sequenced in a study of CD8 T cells in Susac syndrome. Random hexamers were used to reverse transcribe an amount of about 0.45 to 1 ug RNA. TCRdb re-derived calls from the immunoSEQ multiplex PCR reads in MiXCR, one entry per CDR3 protein. The table shows around 160,000 distinct CDR3 sequences, with roughly 95% occurring only once. The sample consisted of CD4+ T cells from PBMCs. The source of these receptors is a human donor in good health.

This clonotype was detected a few times. The chain uses TRBV2 and TRBJ1-5, with D unclear. Trimming left V 5 bases short and J 0 bases short, with 11 bases between. Germline V gene sequence: CDR1 SNHLY, CDR2 FYNNEI. This CDR3 region has 15 residues. The chain's CDR3 is CASSPGISSNQPQHF. The CDR3 region has the DNA TGTGCCAGCAGTCCGGGGATCTCTAGCAATCAGCCCCAGCATTTT. Supplemented by reference TRBV2 and TRBJ1-5, the full variable domain reads EPEVTQTPSHQVTQMGQEVILRCVPISNHLYFYWYRQILGQKVEFLVSFYNNEISEKSEIFDDQFSVERPDGSNFTLKIRSTKLEDSAMYFCASSPGISSNQPQHFGDGTRLSIL.

The chain recombines TRBV3-1 with TRBJ2-5; weak D call: TRBD2 (6 bases). Per the germline V gene, CDR1 is LGHDT and CDR2 is YNNKEL (reference sequence). V was cut by 5 bases and J by 5 bases, with 15 bases left in between. The length of the CDR3 is 14 residues. The CDR3 spells CASSGHVRGETQYF. CDR3 coding DNA: TGTGCCAGCAGCGGTCACGTTCGGGGGGAGACCCAGTACTTC.

The chain employs TRBV30 and TRBJ2-5; 7 bases are shared with TRBD2. The CDR3 loop spans 13 amino acids. Germline CDR1 reads GTSNPN; CDR2 reads SVGIG (reference sequence). Unmatched junction bases numbered 5, after V lost 1 base and J lost 6 bases. CDR3 DNA: TGTGCCTGGAGTGCCAGCGGGGCGAAGACCCAGTACTTC. It is translated as CAWSASGAKTQYF.

This chain joins TRBV20-1 and TRBJ2-1, with D perhaps matching TRBD2 (6 bases). The CDR3 covers 11 residues. Germline assignment: CDR1 DFQATT and CDR2 SNEGSKA (reference sequence). The CDR3 sequence: CRVMRGNEQFF. DNA of the CDR3: TGCAGGGTAATGCGGGGCAATGAGCAGTTCTTC.

The chain carries TRBV10-3 and TRBJ2-2, with 7 bases fitting TRBD1. Germline CDR1 ENHRY, CDR2 SYGVKD. The CDR3 loop spans 14 amino acids. The J segment lost 4 bases and the V segment lost 3 bases, leaving 2 bases of the junction unmatched. The CDR3 nucleotides read TGTGCCATCAGTGAACAGGGGATCACCGGGGAGCTGTTTTTT. Translation: CAISEQGITGELFF.